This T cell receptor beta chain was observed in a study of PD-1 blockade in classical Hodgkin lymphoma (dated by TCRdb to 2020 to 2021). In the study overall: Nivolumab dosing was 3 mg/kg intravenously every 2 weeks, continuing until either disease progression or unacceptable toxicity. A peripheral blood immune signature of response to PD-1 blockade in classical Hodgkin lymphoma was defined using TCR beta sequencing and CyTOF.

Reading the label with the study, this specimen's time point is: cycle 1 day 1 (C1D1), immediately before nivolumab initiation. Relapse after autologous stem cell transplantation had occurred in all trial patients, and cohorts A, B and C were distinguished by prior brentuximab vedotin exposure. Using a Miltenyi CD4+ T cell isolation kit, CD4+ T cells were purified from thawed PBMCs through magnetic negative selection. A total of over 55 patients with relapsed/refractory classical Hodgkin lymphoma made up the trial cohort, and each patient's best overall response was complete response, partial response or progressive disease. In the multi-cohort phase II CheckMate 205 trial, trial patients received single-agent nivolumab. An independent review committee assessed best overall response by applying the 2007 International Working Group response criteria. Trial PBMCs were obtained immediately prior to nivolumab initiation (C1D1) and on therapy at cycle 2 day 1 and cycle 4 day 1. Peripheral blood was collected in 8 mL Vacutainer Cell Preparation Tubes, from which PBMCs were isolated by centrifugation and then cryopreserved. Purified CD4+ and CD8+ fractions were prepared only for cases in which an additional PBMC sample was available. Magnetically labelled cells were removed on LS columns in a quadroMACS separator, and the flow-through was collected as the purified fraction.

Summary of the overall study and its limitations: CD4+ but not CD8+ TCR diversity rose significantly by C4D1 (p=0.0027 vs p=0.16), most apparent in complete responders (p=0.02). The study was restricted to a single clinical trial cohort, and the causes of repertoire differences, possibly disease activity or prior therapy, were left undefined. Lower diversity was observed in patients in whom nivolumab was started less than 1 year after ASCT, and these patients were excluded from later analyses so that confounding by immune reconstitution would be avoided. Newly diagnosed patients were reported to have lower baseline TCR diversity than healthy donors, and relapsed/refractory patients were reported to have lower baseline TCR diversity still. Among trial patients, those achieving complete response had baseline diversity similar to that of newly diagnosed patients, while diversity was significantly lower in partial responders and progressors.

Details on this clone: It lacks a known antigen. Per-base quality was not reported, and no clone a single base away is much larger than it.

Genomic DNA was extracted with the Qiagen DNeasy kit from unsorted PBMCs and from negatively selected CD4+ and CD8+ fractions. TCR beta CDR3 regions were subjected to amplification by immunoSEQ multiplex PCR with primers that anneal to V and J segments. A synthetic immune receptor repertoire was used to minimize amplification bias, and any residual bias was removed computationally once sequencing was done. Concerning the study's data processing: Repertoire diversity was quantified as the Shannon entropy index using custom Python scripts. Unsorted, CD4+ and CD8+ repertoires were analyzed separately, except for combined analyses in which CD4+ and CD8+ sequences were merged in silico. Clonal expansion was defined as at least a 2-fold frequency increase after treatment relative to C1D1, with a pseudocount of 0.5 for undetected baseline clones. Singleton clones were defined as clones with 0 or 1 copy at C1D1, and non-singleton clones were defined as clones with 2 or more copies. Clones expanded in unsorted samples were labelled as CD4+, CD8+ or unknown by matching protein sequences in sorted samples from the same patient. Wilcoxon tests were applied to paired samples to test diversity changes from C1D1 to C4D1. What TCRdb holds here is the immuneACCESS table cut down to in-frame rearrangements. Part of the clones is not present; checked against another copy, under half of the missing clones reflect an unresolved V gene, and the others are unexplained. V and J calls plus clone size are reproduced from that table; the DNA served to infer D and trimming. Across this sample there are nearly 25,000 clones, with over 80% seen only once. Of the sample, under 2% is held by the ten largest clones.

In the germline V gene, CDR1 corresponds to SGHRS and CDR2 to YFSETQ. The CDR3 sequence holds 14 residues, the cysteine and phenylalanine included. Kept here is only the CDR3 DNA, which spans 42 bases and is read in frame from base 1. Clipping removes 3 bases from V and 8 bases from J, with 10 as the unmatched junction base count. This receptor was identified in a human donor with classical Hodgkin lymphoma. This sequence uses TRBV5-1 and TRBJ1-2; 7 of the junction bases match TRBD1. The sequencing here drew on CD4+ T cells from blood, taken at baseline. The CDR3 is CASSYSGDRAGYTF. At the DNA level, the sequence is TGCGCCAGCAGCTACTCAGGAGACAGGGCCGGCTACACCTTC.